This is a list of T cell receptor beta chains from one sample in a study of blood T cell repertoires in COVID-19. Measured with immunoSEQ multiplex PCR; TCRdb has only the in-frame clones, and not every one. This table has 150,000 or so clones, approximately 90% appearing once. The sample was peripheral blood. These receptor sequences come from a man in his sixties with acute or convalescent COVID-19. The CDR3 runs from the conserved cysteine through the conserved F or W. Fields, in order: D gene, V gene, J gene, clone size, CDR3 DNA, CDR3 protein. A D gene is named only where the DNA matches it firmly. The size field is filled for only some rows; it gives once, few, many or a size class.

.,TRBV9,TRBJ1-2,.,TGTGCCAGCAGTGTAGGACAGTCGTATAATCAGGGCTACACCTTC,CASSVGQSYNQGYTF
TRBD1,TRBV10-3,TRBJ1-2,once,TGTGCCATCAGATCCGATGGGACAGGGGTAGGAGACTATGGCTACACCTTC,CAIRSDGTGVGDYGYTF
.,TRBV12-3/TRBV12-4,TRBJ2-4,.,TGTGCCAGCAGTCCTAAAAACATTCAGTACTTC,CASSPKNIQYF
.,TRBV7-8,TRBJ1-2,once,TGTGCCAGCAGCTTAGGTCCCCCGGAGTCGCGAGGCTACACCTTC,CASSLGPPESRGYTF
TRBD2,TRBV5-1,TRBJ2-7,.,TGCGCCAGCAGCTTGGAAGCGGGAGGGGGCTACGAGCAGTACTTC,CASSLEAGGGYEQYF
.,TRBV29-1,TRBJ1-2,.,TGCAGCGTTGGGGGTGGTCAGACTAATGGCTACACCTTC,CSVGGGQTNGYTF
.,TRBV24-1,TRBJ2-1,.,TGTGCCACCAGTGGGGACTTGGGGTGGGGCTACAATGAGCAGTTCTTC,CATSGDLGWGYNEQFF
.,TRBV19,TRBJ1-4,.,TGTGCCAGTAGTTGGAAAGGGGAAGAAAAACTGTTTTTT,CASSWKGEEKLFF
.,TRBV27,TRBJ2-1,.,TGTGCCAGCACCCCGCGAGGGGGGCAGTTCTTC,CASTPRGGQFF
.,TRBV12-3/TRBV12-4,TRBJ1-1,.,TGTGCCAGCAGTCCCCTTTTGGGGGCGGCTTTCTTT,CASSPLLGAAFF
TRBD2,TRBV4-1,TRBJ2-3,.,TGCGCCAGCAGCCTGGAGAGTCGGACTAGCGGGGGCCCAGATACGCAGTATTTT,CASSLESRTSGGPDTQYF